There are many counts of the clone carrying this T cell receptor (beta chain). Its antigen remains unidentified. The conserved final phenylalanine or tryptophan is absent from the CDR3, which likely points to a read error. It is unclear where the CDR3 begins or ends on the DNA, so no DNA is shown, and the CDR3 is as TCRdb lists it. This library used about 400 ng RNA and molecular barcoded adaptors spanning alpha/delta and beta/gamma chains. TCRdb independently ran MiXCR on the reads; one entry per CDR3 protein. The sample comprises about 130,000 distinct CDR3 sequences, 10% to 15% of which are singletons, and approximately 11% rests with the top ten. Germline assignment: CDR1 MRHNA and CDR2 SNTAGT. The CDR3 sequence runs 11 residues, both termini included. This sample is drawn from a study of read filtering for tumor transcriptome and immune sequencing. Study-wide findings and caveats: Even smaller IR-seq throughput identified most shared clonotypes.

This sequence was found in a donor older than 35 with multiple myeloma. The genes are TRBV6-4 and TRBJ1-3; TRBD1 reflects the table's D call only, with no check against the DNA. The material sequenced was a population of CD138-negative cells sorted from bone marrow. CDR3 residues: CASSEPGTGGV.